This TCR beta chain was retrieved from a study of blood T cell repertoires in COVID-19. Looking at the study overall: Material from acute and convalescent COVID-19 was sourced from the United States, Italy and Spain. T cells, B-cell-depleted T cells, or PBMCs provided the cDNA or gDNA that served as material.

Trimming took 7 bases from V and 9 from J; bases not matched to a gene: 4. Germline V gene data show CDR1 as SGHRS and CDR2 as YFSETQ. The CDR3 is 12 residues long. In the authors' workflow: Reference gene primer amplification gave nucleated cell count estimates. Sequenced by immunoSEQ multiplex PCR; TCRdb stores in-frame clones only, minus some. That table is the source of V, J and clone size, and D and trimming were worked out from the DNA. The profile shows 60,000 to 70,000 clones, roughly 82% of them singletons. Material: peripheral blood. The rearrangement uses TRBV5-1 and TRBJ2-2; 9 bases line up with TRBD1. The source is a human donor in a cohort sampled during active COVID-19. In DNA, the CDR3 is TGCGCCAGCGGGACAGGGCCGTGGGAGCTGTTTTTT. Protein: CASGTGPWELFF.